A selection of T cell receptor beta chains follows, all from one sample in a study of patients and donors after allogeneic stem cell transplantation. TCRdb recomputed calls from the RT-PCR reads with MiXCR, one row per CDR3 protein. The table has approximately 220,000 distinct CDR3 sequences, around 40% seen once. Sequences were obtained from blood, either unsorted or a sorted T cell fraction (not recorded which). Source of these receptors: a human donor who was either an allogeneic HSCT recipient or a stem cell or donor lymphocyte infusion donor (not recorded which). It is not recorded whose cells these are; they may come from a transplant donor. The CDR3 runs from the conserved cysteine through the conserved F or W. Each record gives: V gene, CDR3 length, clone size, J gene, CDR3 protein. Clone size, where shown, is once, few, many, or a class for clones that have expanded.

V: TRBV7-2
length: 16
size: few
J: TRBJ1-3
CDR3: CASSRRDSSSGNTIYF

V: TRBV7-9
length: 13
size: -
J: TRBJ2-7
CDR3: CASSYSGPVEQYF

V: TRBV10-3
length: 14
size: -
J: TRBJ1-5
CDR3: CAISDGRVDQPQHF

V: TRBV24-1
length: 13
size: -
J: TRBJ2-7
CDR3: CATSGGGTYEQYF

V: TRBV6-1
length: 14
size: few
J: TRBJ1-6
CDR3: CASSETARDSPLHF

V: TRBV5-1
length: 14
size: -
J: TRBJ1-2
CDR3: CASSLDRDDYGYTF

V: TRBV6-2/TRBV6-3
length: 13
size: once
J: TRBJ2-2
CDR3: CASSLQGFGELFF

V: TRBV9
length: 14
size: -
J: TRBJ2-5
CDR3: CASSVTSGKETQYF

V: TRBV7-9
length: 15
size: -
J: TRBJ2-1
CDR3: CASSLKLTTYNEQFF

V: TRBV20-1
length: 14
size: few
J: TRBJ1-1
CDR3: CSAEFHPSNTEAFF

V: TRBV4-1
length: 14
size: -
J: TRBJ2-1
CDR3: CASSQEVSINEQFF

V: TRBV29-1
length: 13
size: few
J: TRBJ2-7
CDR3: CSVAGGIFYEQYF

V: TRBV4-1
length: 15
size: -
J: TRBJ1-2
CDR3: CASSPFQGANYGYTF

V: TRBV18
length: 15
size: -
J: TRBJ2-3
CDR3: CASSPAGTFGDTQYF

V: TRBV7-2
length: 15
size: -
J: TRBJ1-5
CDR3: CASSLGLRVEQPQHF

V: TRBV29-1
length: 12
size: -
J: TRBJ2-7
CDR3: CSVVVSSYEQYF

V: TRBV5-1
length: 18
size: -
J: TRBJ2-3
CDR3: CASSLLGLPGRAPDTQYF

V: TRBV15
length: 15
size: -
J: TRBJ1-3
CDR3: CATQDWKSSGNTIYF

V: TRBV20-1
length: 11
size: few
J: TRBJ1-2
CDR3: CSATDRNGYTF

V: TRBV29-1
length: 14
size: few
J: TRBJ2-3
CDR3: CSVQNRGQTDTQYF

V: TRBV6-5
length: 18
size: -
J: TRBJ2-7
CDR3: CASSIAGTSGGPTYEQYF

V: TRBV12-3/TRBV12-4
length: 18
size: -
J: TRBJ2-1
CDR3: CASSPRTRGVGSYNGQFF

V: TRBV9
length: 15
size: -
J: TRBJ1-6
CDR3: CASSVSGTGNSPLHF

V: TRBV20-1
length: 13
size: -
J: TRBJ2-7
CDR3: CSAREPNSYEQYF

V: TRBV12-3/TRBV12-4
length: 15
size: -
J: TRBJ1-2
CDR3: CASSPAGMGPYGYTF

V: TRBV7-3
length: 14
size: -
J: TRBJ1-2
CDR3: CASSPAGEARGYTF

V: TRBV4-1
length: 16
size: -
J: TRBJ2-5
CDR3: CASSQDGTPKGETQYF

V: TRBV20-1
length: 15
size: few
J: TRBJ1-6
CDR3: CSARDSGKGDSPLHF

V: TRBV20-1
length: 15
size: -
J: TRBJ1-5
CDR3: CSARPRQAQSQPQHF

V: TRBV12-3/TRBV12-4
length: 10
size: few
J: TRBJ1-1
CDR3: CASSPREAFF

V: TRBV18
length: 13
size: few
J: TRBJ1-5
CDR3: CASSVSRGEPQHF

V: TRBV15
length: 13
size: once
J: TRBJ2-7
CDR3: CATSRDPAREQYF

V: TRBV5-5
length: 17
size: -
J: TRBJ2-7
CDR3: CASSLGPGTGPTYEQYF

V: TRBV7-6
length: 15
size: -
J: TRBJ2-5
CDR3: CASSWRGSGAETQYF

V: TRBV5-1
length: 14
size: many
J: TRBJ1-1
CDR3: CASSLGTGNTEAFF

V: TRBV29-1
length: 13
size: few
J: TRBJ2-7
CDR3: CSVGTGTTYEQYF

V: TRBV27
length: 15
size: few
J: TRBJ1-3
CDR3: CASSLRLDSGNTIYF

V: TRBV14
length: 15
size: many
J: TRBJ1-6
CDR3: CASSQVGPAGSPLHF

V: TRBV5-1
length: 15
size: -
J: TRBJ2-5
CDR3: CASSLRQVFQETQYF

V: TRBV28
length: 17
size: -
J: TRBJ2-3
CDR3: CASSYIVVSGVSDTQYF